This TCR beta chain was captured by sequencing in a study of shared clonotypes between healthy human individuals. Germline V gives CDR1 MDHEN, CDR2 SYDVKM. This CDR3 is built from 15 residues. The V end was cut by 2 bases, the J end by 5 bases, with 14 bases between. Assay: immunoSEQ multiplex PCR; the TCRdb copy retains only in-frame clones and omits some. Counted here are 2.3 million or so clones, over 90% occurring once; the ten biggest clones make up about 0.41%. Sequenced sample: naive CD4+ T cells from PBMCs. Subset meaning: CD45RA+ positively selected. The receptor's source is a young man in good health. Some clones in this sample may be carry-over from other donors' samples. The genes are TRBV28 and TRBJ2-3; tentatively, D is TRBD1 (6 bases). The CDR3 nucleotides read TGTGCCAGCAGTTTAGGTGCAGGGACAATAGATACGCAGTATTTT. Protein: CASSLGAGTIDTQYF.